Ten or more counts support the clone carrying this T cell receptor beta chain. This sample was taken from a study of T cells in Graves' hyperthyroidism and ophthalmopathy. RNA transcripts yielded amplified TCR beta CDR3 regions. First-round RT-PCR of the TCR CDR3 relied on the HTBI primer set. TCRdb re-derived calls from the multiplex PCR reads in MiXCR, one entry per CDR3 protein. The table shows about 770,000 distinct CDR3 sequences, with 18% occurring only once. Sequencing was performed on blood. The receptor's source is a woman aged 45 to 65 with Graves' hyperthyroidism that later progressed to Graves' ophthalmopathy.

This CDR3 reads CASSPDRGVNYGYTF. The DNA for the CDR3 is TGTGCCAGCAGTCCCGACAGGGGTGTTAACTATGGCTACACCTTC. This rearrangement joins TRBV12-3 or TRBV12-4 to TRBJ1-2; TRBD1 aligns across 8 bases. V was pared by 5 bases and J by 1 base, with 6 bases of the junction left unmatched. The CDR3 length is 15 residues.